The rows below give T cell receptor beta chains drawn from one sample of a study of T cell repertoires in ileal Crohn's disease. This table comes from immunoSEQ multiplex PCR, and its TCRdb copy is limited to in-frame clones, with some not included. The table records thousands of clones, more than 85% of them present only once. The sequenced material came from ileal tissue. The origin of the receptors is an adult with Crohn's disease. The CDR3 runs from the conserved cysteine through the conserved F or W. A D gene is named only where the DNA matches it firmly. Clone size is not always given. Where it is, it says once, few, many or a class for expanded clones.

v_call,j_call,clone_size,d_call,cdr3_aa,cdr3_nt
TRBV14,TRBJ1-2,once,-,CASSQDVAFYGYTF,TGTGCCAGCAGCCAAGATGTGGCGTTTTATGGCTACACCTTC
TRBV2,TRBJ2-2,-,-,CASSPGNTGELFF,TGTGCCAGCAGTCCAGGGAACACCGGGGAGCTGTTTTTT
TRBV5-6,TRBJ1-5,-,-,CASSSKRHSQTGQPQHF,TGTGCCAGCAGCTCGAAGCGGCACAGCCAGACGGGTCAGCCCCAGCATTTT
TRBV7-2,TRBJ2-7,-,-,CASSLASGPGEQYF,TGTGCCAGCAGCTTAGCAAGTGGGCCCGGGGAGCAGTACTTC
TRBV28,TRBJ1-5,once,TRBD1,CASSLGQVLSNQPQHF,TGTGCCAGCAGTTTGGGACAGGTTCTGAGCAATCAGCCCCAGCATTTT
TRBV7-3,TRBJ2-6,-,TRBD2,CASSSSGGSGANVLTF,TGTGCCAGCAGCTCCTCGGGAGGCTCTGGGGCCAACGTCCTGACTTTC
TRBV11-2,TRBJ2-1,-,TRBD2,CASSATSGEFSYNEQFF,TGTGCCAGCAGCGCGACTAGCGGGGAATTCTCCTACAATGAGCAGTTCTTC
TRBV5-1,TRBJ1-2,-,-,CASSLSLGAGHYGYTF,TGCGCCAGCAGCTTGTCATTAGGCGCAGGGCACTATGGCTACACCTTC
TRBV28,TRBJ1-2,-,TRBD1,CASTSRGGDGNYGYTF,TGTGCCAGCACCTCCAGGGGGGGGGATGGGAACTATGGCTACACCTTC
TRBV7-9,TRBJ2-7,large,-,CASSSGLSYEQYF,TGTGCCAGCAGCTCCGGACTGAGCTACGAGCAGTACTTC
TRBV5-6,TRBJ1-3,-,TRBD1,CASSLEGQRSGNTIYF,TGTGCCAGCAGCTTGGAGGGACAGCGCTCTGGAAACACCATATATTTT
TRBV15,TRBJ2-7,-,-,CATSRDRGVDEQYF,TGTGCCACCAGCAGAGATCGTGGAGTGGACGAGCAGTACTTC
TRBV19,TRBJ2-1,-,TRBD1,CASSIWGQYNEQFF,TGTGCCAGTAGTATATGGGGACAGTACAATGAGCAGTTCTTC
TRBV7-9,TRBJ1-2,-,TRBD1,CASSGQTGYYGYTF,TGTGCCAGCAGCGGACAGACAGGGTACTATGGCTACACCTTC
TRBV18,TRBJ2-5,-,-,CASSPQASDLTETQYF,TGTGCCAGCTCACCACAGGCTAGCGACCTCACCGAGACCCAGTACTTC
TRBV7-2,TRBJ2-3,-,-,CASSFTTGSDTQYF,TGTGCCAGCAGCTTCACAACCGGTTCAGATACGCAGTATTTT
TRBV5-4,TRBJ1-2,-,-,CASSGRASYGYTF,TGTGCCAGCAGTGGCAGGGCGAGCTATGGCTACACCTTC
TRBV18,TRBJ2-3,-,-,CASSPKVRGATDTQYF,TGTGCCAGCTCACCAAAGGTACGAGGGGCCACAGATACGCAGTATTTT
TRBV6-5,TRBJ2-3,-,TRBD2,CASRKREGTDTQYF,TGTGCCAGCAGAAAGCGGGAGGGCACAGATACGCAGTATTTT
TRBV7-6,TRBJ2-3,-,TRBD2,CASSLLAGGMDTQYF,TGTGCCAGCAGCTTACTAGCGGGAGGCATGGATACGCAGTATTTT